Below, one T cell receptor beta chain is given with its context. Trimming stripped 8 bases from V and 1 base from J, with 11 bases between. The germline CDR1 and CDR2 sequences are SNHLY and FYNNEI. This CDR3 is built from 13 residues. The data stem from a study of metastatic and nonmetastatic thyroid tumors. TCRdb reprocessed the PCR reads via MiXCR. The sample contains under 5,500 clones, 20% to 25% of which appear only once. Thyroid surgery was preceded by no treatment in any patient. This TCR was sampled from a female donor with papillary thyroid cancer or a benign thyroid nodule (not recorded which). Some clones in this sample may be carry-over from other donors' samples. The specimen was adjacent normal tissue. This chain uses TRBV2 with TRBJ1-1; a possible D gene is TRBD1 (5 bases). The CDR3 DNA sequence: TGTGCCAGCCAAGACAGTAAGAACACTGAAGCTTTCTTT. Translation: CASQDSKNTEAFF.